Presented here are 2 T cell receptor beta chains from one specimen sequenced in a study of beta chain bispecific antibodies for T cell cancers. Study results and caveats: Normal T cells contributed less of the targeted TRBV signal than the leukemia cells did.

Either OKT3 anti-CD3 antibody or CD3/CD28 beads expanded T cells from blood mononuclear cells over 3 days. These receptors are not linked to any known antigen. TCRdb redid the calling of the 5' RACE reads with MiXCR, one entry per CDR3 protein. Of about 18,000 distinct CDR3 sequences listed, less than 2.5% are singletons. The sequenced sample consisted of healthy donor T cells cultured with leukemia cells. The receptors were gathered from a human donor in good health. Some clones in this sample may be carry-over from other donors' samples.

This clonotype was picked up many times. The CDR3 region is CSARVAGVLYQETQYF. The CDR3 DNA sequence: TGCAGTGCTAGAGTTGCGGGGGTTCTGTACCAAGAGACCCAGTACTTC. V gene TRBV20-1 combines with J gene TRBJ2-5; 7 bases agree with TRBD2. With V trimmed by 1 base and J by 0 bases, 8 bases remained unmatched. Per the germline V gene, CDR1 is DFQATT and CDR2 is SNEGSKA (reference sequence). The CDR3 covers 16 residues.

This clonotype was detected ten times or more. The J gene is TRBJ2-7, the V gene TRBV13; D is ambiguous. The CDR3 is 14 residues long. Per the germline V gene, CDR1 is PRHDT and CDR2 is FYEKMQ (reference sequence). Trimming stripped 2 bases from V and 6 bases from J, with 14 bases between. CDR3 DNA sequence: TGTGCCAGCAGCTTAAACCGGGTTGCCTCCGAGCAGTACTTC. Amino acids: CASSLNRVASEQYF.